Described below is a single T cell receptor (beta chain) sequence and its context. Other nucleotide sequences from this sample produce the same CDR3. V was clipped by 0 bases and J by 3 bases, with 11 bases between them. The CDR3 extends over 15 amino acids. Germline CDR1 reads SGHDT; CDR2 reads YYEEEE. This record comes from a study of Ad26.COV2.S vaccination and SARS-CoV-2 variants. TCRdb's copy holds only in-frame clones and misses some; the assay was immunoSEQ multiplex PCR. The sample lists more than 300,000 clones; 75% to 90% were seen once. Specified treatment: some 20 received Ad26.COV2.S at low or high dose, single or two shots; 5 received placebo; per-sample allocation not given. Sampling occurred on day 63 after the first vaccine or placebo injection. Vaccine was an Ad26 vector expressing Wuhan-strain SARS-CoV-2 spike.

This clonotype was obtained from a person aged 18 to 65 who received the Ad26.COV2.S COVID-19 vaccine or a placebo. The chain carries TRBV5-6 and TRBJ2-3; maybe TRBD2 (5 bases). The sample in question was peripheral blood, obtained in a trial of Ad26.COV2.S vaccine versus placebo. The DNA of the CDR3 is TGTGCCAGCAGCTTGGTTCTAGCCGATACAGATACGCAGTATTTT. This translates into CASSLVLADTDTQYF.